One and the same sample provided the 20 T cell receptor beta chains below, sequenced in a study of blood T cell repertoires in COVID-19 (dated by TCRdb to the early 2020s). To prepare the library, the immunoSEQ multiplex PCR assay was applied. This is the immuneACCESS table as TCRdb keeps it, with only in-frame sequences that have V and J called. A part of the clones is gone; compared with another copy, unresolved V genes explain less than half, and the rest is unexplained. In this sample the table shows around 29,000 clones, approximately 67% of which occur a single time. Around 17% of the sample lies in the top ten. The sample taken for sequencing was peripheral blood. These receptors were obtained from a human donor in a cohort sampled during active COVID-19.

The gene calls are TRBV18 and TRBJ1-2; TRBD1 agrees at 7 bases. The CDR3 consists of 14 residues. Per the germline V gene, CDR1 is KGHSH and CDR2 is LQKENI. Here the CDR3 reads CGAARSKGALGYTF. CDR3 coding DNA: TGTGGGGCCGCCCGGAGTAAGGGGGCGTTGGGCTACACCTTC.

In its sample, this clone was seen once. The chain carries TRBV5-1 and TRBJ1-6; TRBD1 aligns across 8 bases. The V gene end was trimmed by 0 bases and the J gene end by 6 bases; junction bases not matched to a gene: 2. This CDR3 comprises 15 residues. Germline lookup yields CDR1 SGHRS and CDR2 YFSETQ. This CDR3 is CASSLATGANSPLHF. The DNA for the CDR3 is TGCGCCAGCAGCTTGGCGACAGGGGCTAATTCACCCCTCCACTTT.

This clone is deemed medium-sized. The J gene is TRBJ1-5, the V gene TRBV7-2, with D unresolved. V lost 1 base to trimming and J lost 1 base, with 8 bases between them. This CDR3 is 15 amino acids long. Looked up from germline, CDR1 is SGHTA and CDR2 is FQGNSA. Here the CDR3 reads CASSLDSGSNQPQHF. DNA for the CDR3: TGTGCCAGCAGCTTAGATTCCGGGAGCAATCAGCCCCAGCATTTT.

The chain is built from TRBV9 and TRBJ1-5, with TRBD1 matching over 7 bases. Per the germline V gene, CDR1 is SGDLS and CDR2 is YYNGEE. V shed 0 bases, J shed 4 bases, and the junction held 4 bases outside the gene matches. The CDR3 covers 15 residues. As DNA, the CDR3 is TGTGCCAGCAGCGTAGGACAGGGATCGAATCAGCCCCAGCATTTT. Translating gives CASSVGQGSNQPQHF.

The genes are TRBV7-9 and TRBJ2-7; 8 bases align to TRBD1. Germline V lookup: CDR1 SEHNR, CDR2 FQNEAQ (reference sequence). CDR3 length equals 13 residues. V dropped 5 bases and J dropped 7; count of bases not matched to a gene: 7. The CDR3 nucleotides read TGTGCCAGCAGCGGCAGGACAGGGAAAGAGCAGTACTTC. Translated, it gives CASSGRTGKEQYF.

This clone has a handful of counts. CDR3 sequence reads: CASSEALIRNTEAFF. The CDR3 DNA follows: TGTGCCAGCAGTGAAGCATTAATTCGGAACACTGAAGCTTTCTTT. The rearrangement joins TRBV2 to TRBJ1-1, with D unclear. V was cut by 0 bases and J by 1 base, with 9 bases left in between. The CDR3 totals 15 residues. Per germline, CDR1 SNHLY and CDR2 FYNNEI.

This clone has a handful of counts. The V call is TRBV7-9, the J call TRBJ2-7; TRBD2 is a possible D gene (5 bases). The germline V gene has CDR1 SEHNR and CDR2 FQNEAQ (reference sequence). The CDR3 length is 14 residues. V shed 6 bases and J shed 5 bases, with 17 bases lying between them. CDR3 region: CASSLSWENNEQYF. CDR3 DNA sequence: TGTGCCAGCAGTTTAAGTTGGGAGAACAACGAGCAGTACTTC.

DNA for the CDR3: TGTGCCAGCAGCTTATTTAGCGGGCAGGGCTATGGCTACACCTTC. Its translation is CASSLFSGQGYGYTF. The rearrangement joins TRBV7-3 to TRBJ1-2; D may be TRBD1 (5 bases). V was trimmed by 2 bases and J by 4 bases, leaving 14 bases between them. Germline V gives CDR1 SGHTA, CDR2 FQGTGA. This CDR3 has 15 residues. Based on the CDR3 plus reference TRBV7-3 and TRBJ1-2, the full variable domain is GAGVSQTPSNKVTEKGKYVELRCDPISGHTALYWYRQSLGQGPEFLIYFQGTGAADDSGLPNDRFFAVRPEGSVSTLKIQRTERGDSAVYLCASSLFSGQGYGYTFGSGTRLTVV.

The chain is built from TRBV7-9 and TRBJ1-2, with 7 bases matching TRBD1. CDR3 size: 13 residues. V dropped 5 bases and J dropped 5; count of bases not matched to a gene: 5. Germline-derived CDR1 and CDR2 are SEHNR and FQNEAQ (reference sequence). CDR3 DNA sequence: TGTGCCAGCAGCCCCGACAGGGCGTATGGCTACACCTTC. It yields the protein CASSPDRAYGYTF.

CDR3 bases: TGTGCCAGCAGCCCAAGGGGCGATACGCAGTATTTT. Translated: CASSPRGDTQYF. The genes are TRBV14 and TRBJ2-3; maybe TRBD1 (5 bases). Germline CDR1 is SGHDN and CDR2 is FVKESK. The CDR3 covers 12 residues. The V end lost 4 bases, the J end lost 6 bases, and 8 bases lay between the germline ends.

J is TRBJ2-1 and V is TRBV28; 12 bases agree with TRBD2. V dropped 5 bases and J dropped 9; count of bases not matched to a gene: 8. This CDR3 contains 15 residues. Germline V gene sequence: CDR1 MDHEN, CDR2 SYDVKM. CDR3 bases: TGTGCCAGCAGTCCTCTAGCGGGAGGGAGCGGTGAGCAGTTCTTC. It codes for CASSPLAGGSGEQFF.

The chain combines TRBV2 with TRBJ2-5; 14 nucleotides line up with TRBD2. The ends lost 5 bases at V and 2 bases at J; junction bases unmatched: 1. The germline CDR1 and CDR2 sequences are SNHLY and FYNNEI. This CDR3 spans 15 amino acids. The CDR3 reads CASSRLAGGQETQYF. The CDR3, as DNA: TGTGCCAGCAGTAGACTAGCGGGAGGGCAAGAGACCCAGTACTTC.

The gene calls are TRBV19 and TRBJ2-5; 11 nucleotides align to TRBD1. Germline V gene lookup returns CDR1 LNHDA and CDR2 SQIVND (reference sequence). The CDR3 is made up of 16 amino acids. With 3 bases clipped from V and 4 bases from J, the junction kept 7 bases outside the gene matches. CDR3 loop: CASSIPGQGGTETQYF. The CDR3 DNA is TGTGCCAGTAGTATCCCGGGACAGGGGGGAACAGAGACCCAGTACTTC.

The V call is TRBV12-3 or TRBV12-4, the J call TRBJ1-1; the D is unclear. V lost 6 bases, J lost 1 base, and 9 bases lay in between. CDR3 length: 13 residues. The CDR3 is CASSLAGNTEAFF. CDR3 bases: TGTGCCAGCAGCCTAGCTGGGAACACTGAAGCTTTCTTT.

The chain links TRBV4-1 to TRBJ2-5; TRBD2 aligns across 14 bases. Looked up from germline, CDR1 is MGHRA and CDR2 is YSYEKL. Trimming removed 2 bases from V and 5 bases from J; junction bases left unmatched: 10. The CDR3 has 18 amino acids. The CDR3 sequence is CASSQIPGTSGSWETQYF. The CDR3 bases are TGCGCCAGCAGCCAAATTCCCGGGACTAGCGGGAGTTGGGAGACCCAGTACTTC.

The chain is built from TRBV7-2 and TRBJ2-5, with 7 bases identical to TRBD2. CDR1 and CDR2 (germline): SGHTA, FQGNSA. The V and J ends lost 4 bases and 0 bases, in that order; junction bases with no gene match: 5. The CDR3 sequence is 15 residues long. The DNA of the CDR3 is TGTGCCAGCAGCTCCTCCGGGACTAACCAAGAGACCCAGTACTTC. Translated: CASSSSGTNQETQYF.

V and J are TRBV4-3 and TRBJ2-3, with D possibly being TRBD1 (5 bases). Trimming removed 0 bases from V and 4 bases from J, with 14 bases in between. From germline, CDR1 is LGHNA and CDR2 YSLEER. The CDR3 has 16 amino acids. The CDR3 protein is CASSQDYRLVPDTQYF. CDR3 sequence (DNA): TGCGCCAGCAGCCAAGATTACAGGCTGGTCCCAGATACGCAGTATTTT.

This chain uses TRBV3-1 (or the pseudogene TRBV3-2) with TRBJ1-2, with TRBD1 as a possible D gene (5 bases). The germline V and J ends were trimmed by 0 bases and 4 bases, with 12 bases remaining between them. This CDR3 spans 15 amino acids. CDR1 and CDR2 (germline): LGHDT, YNNKEL (reference sequence). This CDR3 reads CASSQDVSGGYGYTF. The CDR3, as DNA: TGTGCCAGCAGCCAAGACGTGAGCGGGGGCTATGGCTACACCTTC.

Only a few counts were recorded for this clone. The V and J genes are TRBV7-2 and TRBJ1-5; D is undetermined. CDR3 size: 16 residues. V lost 1 base to trimming and J lost 3 bases, with 13 bases between them. Germline values: CDR1 SGHTA, CDR2 FQGNSA. In nucleotides, the CDR3 is TGTGCCAGCAGCTTAGTCGGAGCGCGAAACAATCAGCCCCAGCATTTT. Protein product: CASSLVGARNNQPQHF.

The V and J genes are TRBV7-2 and TRBJ1-4; TRBD1 is a possible D gene (5 bases). Germline assignment: CDR1 SGHTA and CDR2 FQGNSA. V was pared by 2 bases and J by 3 bases, with 10 bases between. This CDR3 contains 15 residues. Here the CDR3 DNA reads TGTGCCAGCAGCTTAAAGGGGTCGGCTAATGAAAAACTGTTTTTT. This codes for CASSLKGSANEKLFF.